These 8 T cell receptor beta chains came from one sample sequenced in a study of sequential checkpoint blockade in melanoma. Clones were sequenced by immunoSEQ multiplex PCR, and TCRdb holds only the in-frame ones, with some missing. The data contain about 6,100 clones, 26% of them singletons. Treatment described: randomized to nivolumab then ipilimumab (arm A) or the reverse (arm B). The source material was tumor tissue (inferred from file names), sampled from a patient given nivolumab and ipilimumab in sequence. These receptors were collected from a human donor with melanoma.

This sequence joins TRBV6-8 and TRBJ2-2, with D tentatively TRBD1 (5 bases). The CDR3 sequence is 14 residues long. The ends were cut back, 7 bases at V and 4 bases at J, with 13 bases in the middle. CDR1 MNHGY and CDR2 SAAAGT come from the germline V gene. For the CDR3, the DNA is TGTGCCAGCACATCCTCTGGGGCCACCGGGGAGCTGTTTTTT. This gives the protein CASTSSGATGELFF.

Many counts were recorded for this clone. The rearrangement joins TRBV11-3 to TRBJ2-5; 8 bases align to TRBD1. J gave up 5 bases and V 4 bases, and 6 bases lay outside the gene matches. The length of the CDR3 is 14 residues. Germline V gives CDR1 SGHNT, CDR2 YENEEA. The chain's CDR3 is CASSSGQGGETQYF. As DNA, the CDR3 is TGTGCCAGCAGCTCCGGACAGGGAGGCGAGACCCAGTACTTC.

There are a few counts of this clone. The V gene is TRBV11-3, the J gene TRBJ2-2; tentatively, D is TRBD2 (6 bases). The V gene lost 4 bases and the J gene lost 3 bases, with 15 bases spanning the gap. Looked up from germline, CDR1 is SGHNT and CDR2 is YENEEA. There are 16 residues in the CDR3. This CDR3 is CASSYQDYRDTGELFF. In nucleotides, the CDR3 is TGTGCCAGCAGCTACCAGGACTACCGCGACACCGGGGAGCTGTTTTTT.

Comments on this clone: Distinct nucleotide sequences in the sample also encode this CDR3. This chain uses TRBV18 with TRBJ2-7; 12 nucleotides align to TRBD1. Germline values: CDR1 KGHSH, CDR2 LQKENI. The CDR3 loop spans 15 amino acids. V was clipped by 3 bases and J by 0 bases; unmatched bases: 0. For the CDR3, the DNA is TGTGCCAGCTCACCGGGACAGGGGGCCTCCTACGAGCAGTACTTC. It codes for CASSPGQGASYEQYF.

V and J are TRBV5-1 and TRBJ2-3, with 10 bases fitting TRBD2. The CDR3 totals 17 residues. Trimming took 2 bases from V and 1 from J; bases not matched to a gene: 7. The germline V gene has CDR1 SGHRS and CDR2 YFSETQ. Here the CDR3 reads CASSFYLAGGGTDTQYF. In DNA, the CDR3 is TGCGCCAGCAGCTTCTACTTAGCGGGAGGTGGCACAGATACGCAGTATTTT. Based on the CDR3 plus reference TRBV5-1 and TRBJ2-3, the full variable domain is KAGVTQTPRYLIKTRGQQVTLSCSPISGHRSVSWYQQTPGQGLQFLFEYFSETQRNKGNFPGRFSGRQFSNSRSEMNVSTLELGDSALYLCASSFYLAGGGTDTQYFGPGTRLTVL.

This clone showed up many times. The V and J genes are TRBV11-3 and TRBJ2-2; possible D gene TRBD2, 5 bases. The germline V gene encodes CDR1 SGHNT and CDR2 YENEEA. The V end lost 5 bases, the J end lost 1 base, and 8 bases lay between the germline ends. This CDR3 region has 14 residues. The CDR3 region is CASSQGGNTGELFF. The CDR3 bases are TGTGCCAGCAGCCAAGGAGGGAACACCGGGGAGCTGTTTTTT.

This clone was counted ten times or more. The CDR3 coding sequence is TGTGCCAGCAGCTTAGGGACCCGGGATCCCGTTCGCTACACCTTC. This encodes CASSLGTRDPVRYTF. This chain connects TRBV11-3 to TRBJ1-2; D not certain. The CDR3 covers 15 residues. The V end was cut by 1 base, the J end by 9 bases, with 18 bases between. CDR1 is SGHNT, CDR2 YENEEA, per germline.

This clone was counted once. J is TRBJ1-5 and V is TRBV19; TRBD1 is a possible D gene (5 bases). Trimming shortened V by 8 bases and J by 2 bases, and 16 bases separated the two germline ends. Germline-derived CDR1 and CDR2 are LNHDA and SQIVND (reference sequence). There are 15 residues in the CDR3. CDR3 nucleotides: TGTGCCAGTGATTGGGGGGACCCTGGCAATCAGCCCCAGCATTTT. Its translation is CASDWGDPGNQPQHF.